This entry describes one TCR beta chain. The antigen is undetermined. These data belong to a study of cytomegalovirus exposure and HLA in healthy donors. In the study overall: Counted in an early data release were approximately 85 million unique TCRs from HLA-typed donors.

The CDR3 runs 16 residues. Deletions cut 1 base from V and 4 bases from J, with 17 bases between. Per germline, CDR1 SGHDT and CDR2 YYEEEE. PCR involved 60 Vbeta and 13 Jbeta primers. Generated by immunoSEQ multiplex PCR, the TCRdb table keeps only in-frame clones and is missing some. The table has around 200,000 clones, roughly 80% seen once. Study findings and constraints: Later on, an analysis found that several of the most significant clusters appeared to be linked to common viral pathogens, which included parvovirus B19. TCR beta sequences reportedly predicted most subjects' HLA-A and HLA-B alleles accurately. Associated with cytomegalovirus, according to the listing, were around 170 TCR beta chains.

This chain links TRBV5-6 with TRBJ1-1; D might be TRBD1 (6 bases). The sequence was collected from a female donor in good health and CMV-seronegative. Sequenced sample: PBMCs. CDR3 coding DNA: TGTGCCAGCAGCTTGCCATCGACAGGAAGAGCCACTGAAGCTTTCTTT. Translating it yields CASSLPSTGRATEAFF.